Listed below are T cell receptor beta chains from one sample, sequenced in a study of cytomegalovirus exposure and HLA in healthy donors. This table comes from immunoSEQ multiplex PCR, and its TCRdb copy is limited to in-frame clones, with some not included. The sample carries 150,000 or so clones, approximately 88% recorded once. The sequenced sample was PBMCs. These TCRs come from a man under 40 in good health and CMV-seronegative. CDR3s include the opening cysteine and the closing phenylalanine or tryptophan. Each record gives: D gene, V gene, J gene, clone size, CDR3 protein, CDR3 DNA. The D gene is left open where the match is weak. Clone size is given for some rows only: seen once, a few or many times, or a class if the clone is expanded.

.	TRBV29-1	TRBJ1-5	.	CSVGPGRGQPQHF	TGCAGCGTTGGACCAGGAAGGGGTCAGCCCCAGCATTTT
.	TRBV6-6	TRBJ2-7	few	CASSRQVLNSYEQYF	TGTGCCAGCAGCCGACAGGTCCTCAACTCCTACGAGCAGTACTTC
.	TRBV27	TRBJ1-2	.	CASRSGAFQGASGYTF	TGTGCCAGCAGGAGCGGGGCCTTTCAGGGAGCGAGTGGCTACACCTTC
TRBD1	TRBV5-6	TRBJ1-2	.	CASSATGVLYGYTF	TGTGCCAGCAGCGCCACAGGGGTTCTCTATGGCTACACCTTC
.	TRBV5-4	TRBJ1-5	.	CASSLAQAGFPNNQLQHF	TGTGCCAGCAGCTTGGCGCAGGCTGGCTTCCCGAACAATCAGCTCCAGCATTTT
.	TRBV7-8	TRBJ2-3	.	CASSPGTDTQYF	TGTGCCAGCAGCCCAGGCACAGATACGCAGTATTTT
.	TRBV7-2	TRBJ2-7	.	CASSRGLGYHEQYF	TGTGCCAGCAGTCGCGGGCTGGGGTACCACGAGCAGTACTTC
TRBD1	TRBV30	TRBJ2-1	.	CAWRGQGFKNEQFF	TGTGCCTGGAGAGGACAGGGGTTCAAGAATGAGCAGTTCTTC
.	TRBV6-6	TRBJ1-4	.	CASSYSGGNEKLFF	TGTGCCAGCAGTTATTCGGGGGGCAATGAAAAACTGTTTTTT
.	TRBV7-8	TRBJ1-1	.	CASGLGRAHTEAFF	TGTGCCAGCGGGCTGGGGAGGGCTCACACTGAAGCTTTCTTT
.	TRBV5-5	TRBJ1-1	.	CASSSPAGNTEAFF	TGTGCCAGCAGCTCCCCGGCGGGGAACACTGAAGCTTTCTTT
.	TRBV7-9	TRBJ2-7	once	CASSLNDEENYEQYF	TGTGCCAGCAGCTTAAATGACGAGGAAAACTACGAGCAGTACTTC
.	TRBV5-1	TRBJ2-5	few	CASSLGAQETQYF	TGCGCCAGCAGCTTGGGGGCCCAAGAGACCCAGTACTTC
TRBD2	TRBV6-5	TRBJ2-2	.	CASSSPGRAGELFF	TGTGCCAGCAGTTCTCCCGGGAGGGCCGGGGAGCTGTTTTTT
TRBD2	TRBV7-3	TRBJ2-2	once	CASSPGLAGRTNTGELFF	TGTGCCAGCAGCCCCGGACTAGCGGGCCGCACGAACACCGGGGAGCTGTTTTTT
TRBD1	TRBV5-1	TRBJ1-2	.	CASSLVLGTGSLNYGYTF	TGCGCCAGCAGCTTGGTGCTGGGGACAGGGTCCCTTAACTATGGCTACACCTTC
.	TRBV30	TRBJ2-5	.	CAWMGLQETQYF	TGTGCCTGGATGGGCCTACAAGAGACCCAGTACTTC
TRBD2	TRBV29-1	TRBJ2-3	.	CSVESGRGDTQYF	TGCAGCGTTGAGAGCGGGAGAGGAGATACGCAGTATTTT
TRBD2	TRBV10-3	TRBJ2-5	.	CAISESREGRKTQYF	TGTGCCATCAGTGAGTCGCGGGAGGGCCGGAAGACCCAGTACTTC
.	TRBV11-2	TRBJ2-7	.	CASSLLPGGNYEQYF	TGTGCCAGCAGCTTATTGCCAGGAGGCAACTACGAGCAGTACTTC
TRBD1	TRBV7-2	TRBJ2-3	.	CASSLGWDRGTDTQYF	TGTGCCAGCAGCTTAGGTTGGGACAGGGGCACAGATACGCAGTATTTT
.	TRBV19	TRBJ1-6	.	CASSTAGGTLLNSPLHF	TGTGCCAGTAGTACCGCAGGAGGGACTCTTTTAAATTCACCCCTCCACTTT
TRBD1	TRBV7-8	TRBJ2-7	once	CASSLRDSYEQYF	TGTGCCAGCAGCTTAAGGGACAGCTACGAGCAGTACTTC
.	TRBV5-1	TRBJ1-1	once	CASMGPGGMNTEAFF	TGCGCCAGCATGGGACCTGGGGGGATGAACACTGAAGCTTTCTTT
TRBD1	TRBV28	TRBJ2-4	.	CASSLPSPGTGGGIQYF	TGTGCCAGCAGTTTACCCAGTCCCGGGACAGGGGGCGGCATTCAGTACTTC
.	TRBV5-1	TRBJ1-1	.	CASSSTAGIEAFF	TGCGCCAGCAGCTCCACCGCGGGGATTGAAGCTTTCTTT
.	TRBV2	TRBJ1-2	.	CAILKRGSGSLYRTIGYTF	TGTGCCATCCTAAAAAGGGGGTCAGGGAGCCTCTACCGTACTATTGGCTACACCTTC
TRBD1	TRBV5-1	TRBJ2-7	.	CASGTGYYEQYF	TGCGCCAGCGGGACAGGCTACTACGAGCAGTACTTC
.	TRBV5-4	TRBJ1-1	.	CASSDGRDMNTEAFF	TGTGCCAGCAGCGATGGGAGGGACATGAACACTGAAGCTTTCTTT
.	TRBV7-9	TRBJ1-3	.	CASSPHSRGSGNTIYF	TGTGCCAGCAGCCCTCACTCGCGCGGCTCTGGAAACACCATATATTTT
.	TRBV5-1	TRBJ1-1	once	CASSLVRANTEAFF	TGCGCCAGCAGCTTGGTCAGGGCGAACACTGAAGCTTTCTTT
.	TRBV4-2	TRBJ2-6	few	CASSQDLVNSGANVLTF	TGTGCCAGCAGCCAAGATCTAGTGAACTCTGGGGCCAACGTCCTGACTTTC
.	TRBV18	TRBJ1-1	.	CASSPLSQGVQNTEAFF	TGTGCCAGCTCACCATTATCACAGGGAGTTCAGAACACTGAAGCTTTCTTT
.	TRBV7-9	TRBJ1-3	.	CASSLVRDSGNTIYF	TGTGCCAGCAGCTTAGTCAGGGACTCTGGAAACACCATATATTTT
TRBD2	TRBV10-2	TRBJ2-3	few	CASESSGTYTQYF	TGCGCCAGCGAGAGTAGCGGGACATATACGCAGTATTTT
.	TRBV5-1	TRBJ2-7	.	CASSLGLRDSSYEQYF	TGCGCCAGCAGCTTGGGTTTGAGGGATAGCTCCTACGAGCAGTACTTC
.	TRBV10-2	TRBJ1-1	.	CASSEIGHPTGTEAFF	TGCGCCAGCAGTGAGATTGGACACCCAACGGGCACTGAAGCTTTCTTT
.	TRBV6-1	TRBJ2-2	.	CASSEQAGDPGELFF	TGTGCCAGCAGTGAACAGGCAGGGGACCCCGGGGAGCTGTTTTTT
TRBD1	TRBV12-5	TRBJ2-7	.	CASGLVDRSTSYEQYF	TGTGCTAGTGGTTTGGTGGACAGGTCCACTTCCTACGAGCAGTACTTC
TRBD2	TRBV30	TRBJ2-7	.	CAWSLSSGGTYEQYF	TGTGCCTGGAGCTTATCTAGCGGGGGTACCTACGAGCAGTACTTC
.	TRBV7-7	TRBJ1-3	.	CASSQGLAGSGNTIYF	TGTGCCAGCAGCCAGGGGCTGGCAGGGTCTGGAAACACCATATATTTT
TRBD1	TRBV29-1	TRBJ2-7	.	CSVGTGDEQYF	TGCAGCGTCGGGACAGGGGACGAGCAGTACTTC
.	TRBV4-1	TRBJ1-1	.	CASSQAQGFEAFF	TGCGCCAGCAGCCAAGCACAGGGATTTGAAGCTTTCTTT
TRBD1	TRBV27	TRBJ1-2	.	CASSGPRGRNYGYTF	TGTGCCAGCAGTGGCCCCAGGGGGCGTAACTATGGCTACACCTTC
TRBD2	TRBV7-6	TRBJ2-3	few	CASSSGQGGRALDTQYF	TGTGCCAGCAGCTCAGGACAAGGAGGGAGGGCTTTAGATACGCAGTATTTT
.	TRBV7-9	TRBJ1-2	.	CASSLGPGQPTNYGYTF	TGTGCCAGCAGCTTAGGACCAGGACAACCCACTAACTATGGCTACACCTTC
.	TRBV6-1	TRBJ1-5	.	CASSEWRDAYSNQPQHF	TGTGCCAGCAGTGAATGGCGGGATGCTTATAGCAATCAGCCCCAGCATTTT
TRBD1	TRBV27	TRBJ2-7	.	CASSVGQGYEQYF	TGTGCCAGCAGTGTGGGACAGGGCTACGAGCAGTACTTC
.	TRBV6-5	TRBJ1-1	few	CASNRGWQGTEAFF	TGTGCCAGCAATCGGGGGTGGCAGGGCACTGAAGCTTTCTTT
.	TRBV29-1	TRBJ2-7	few	CSVTSSSYEQYF	TGCAGCGTTACATCTTCCAGCTACGAGCAGTACTTC
.	TRBV5-8	TRBJ2-7	.	CASITRYRTEEQYF	TGTGCCAGCATCACAAGATACCGAACGGAGGAGCAGTACTTC
.	TRBV11-3	TRBJ2-7	.	CASSLGGLNYEQYF	TGTGCCAGCAGCTTAGGGGGACTGAACTACGAGCAGTACTTC